This is a list of T cell receptor beta chains from one sample in a study of cytomegalovirus exposure and HLA in healthy donors. Repertoires were generated with immunoSEQ multiplex PCR, while TCRdb's copy carries only in-frame clones and drops some. The sample includes 60,000 to 70,000 clones, around 80% of them seen just once. Sequenced sample: PBMCs. All receptors derive from a woman aged 30 to 39 in good health and CMV-seronegative. Both conserved end residues are part of each CDR3. A D gene is named only where the DNA matches it firmly. Clone size is not always given. Where it is, it says once, few, many or a class for expanded clones.

d_call: TRBD2; v_call: TRBV6-5; clone_size: -; j_call: TRBJ2-5; cdr3_aa: CASSRGDPGQETQYF; cdr3_nt: TGTGCCAGCAGTCGGGGGGACCCTGGTCAAGAGACCCAGTACTTC
d_call: TRBD2; v_call: TRBV2; clone_size: -; j_call: TRBJ2-3; cdr3_aa: CASNPGLAGGADTQYF; cdr3_nt: TGTGCCAGCAACCCGGGACTAGCGGGGGGTGCAGATACGCAGTATTTT
d_call: TRBD2; v_call: TRBV5-4; clone_size: once; j_call: TRBJ2-1; cdr3_aa: CASSTDPGLAGNEQFF; cdr3_nt: TGTGCCAGCAGCACGGACCCGGGACTAGCGGGCAATGAGCAGTTCTTC
d_call: TRBD1; v_call: TRBV6-9; clone_size: -; j_call: TRBJ1-5; cdr3_aa: CASSWTGFGQPQHF; cdr3_nt: TGTGCCAGCAGTTGGACAGGGTTCGGTCAGCCCCAGCATTTT
d_call: TRBD1; v_call: TRBV11-3; clone_size: -; j_call: TRBJ2-3; cdr3_aa: CASSLMGQGWADTQYF; cdr3_nt: TGTGCCAGCAGCTTAATGGGACAGGGGTGGGCAGATACGCAGTATTTT
d_call: -; v_call: TRBV19; clone_size: -; j_call: TRBJ1-1; cdr3_aa: CASSFSVNTEAFF; cdr3_nt: TGTGCCAGTAGCTTCTCAGTGAACACTGAAGCTTTCTTT
d_call: TRBD1; v_call: TRBV7-9; clone_size: -; j_call: TRBJ2-5; cdr3_aa: CASSYTGGGETQYF; cdr3_nt: TGTGCCAGCAGCTACACAGGGGGCGGAGAGACCCAGTACTTC
d_call: TRBD1; v_call: TRBV6-6; clone_size: few; j_call: TRBJ1-1; cdr3_aa: CASSLMDREGTEAFF; cdr3_nt: TGTGCCAGCAGTTTGATGGACAGGGAGGGCACTGAAGCTTTCTTT
d_call: -; v_call: TRBV7-2; clone_size: -; j_call: TRBJ2-5; cdr3_aa: CASSFGGRGETQYF; cdr3_nt: TGTGCCAGCAGCTTCGGCGGAAGGGGAGAGACCCAGTACTTC
d_call: -; v_call: TRBV28; clone_size: -; j_call: TRBJ1-3; cdr3_aa: CASSFITVTSGNTIYF; cdr3_nt: TGTGCCAGCAGTTTCATTACAGTGACCTCTGGAAACACCATATATTTT
d_call: TRBD1; v_call: TRBV11-3; clone_size: -; j_call: TRBJ2-7; cdr3_aa: CASSLAPMDRATDF; cdr3_nt: TGTGCCAGCAGCTTAGCTCCTATGGACAGGGCCACGGACTTC
d_call: TRBD2; v_call: TRBV6-1; clone_size: -; j_call: TRBJ2-1; cdr3_aa: CASKVVAGGSGEQFF; cdr3_nt: TGTGCCAGCAAAGTGGTAGCGGGGGGGTCAGGTGAGCAGTTCTTC
d_call: TRBD1; v_call: TRBV4-3; clone_size: -; j_call: TRBJ1-4; cdr3_aa: CASSSHRGTNEKLFF; cdr3_nt: TGCGCCAGCAGCTCCCACAGGGGAACTAATGAAAAACTGTTTTTT
d_call: -; v_call: TRBV6-5; clone_size: -; j_call: TRBJ2-3; cdr3_aa: CASSRSGGNTDTQYF; cdr3_nt: TGTGCCAGCAGTCGGAGTGGTGGTAACACAGATACGCAGTATTTT
d_call: TRBD1; v_call: TRBV6-1; clone_size: once; j_call: TRBJ1-1; cdr3_aa: CASLPGPGGAFF; cdr3_nt: TGTGCCAGCCTCCCAGGCCCAGGGGGAGCTTTCTTT
d_call: -; v_call: TRBV6-5; clone_size: -; j_call: TRBJ2-3; cdr3_aa: CASSTGRGTDTQYF; cdr3_nt: TGTGCCAGCAGTACTGGGAGAGGCACAGATACGCAGTATTTT
d_call: -; v_call: TRBV28; clone_size: -; j_call: TRBJ1-5; cdr3_aa: CASDTTGAHNQPQHF; cdr3_nt: TGTGCCAGCGATACAACAGGTGCACACAATCAGCCCCAGCATTTT
d_call: TRBD1; v_call: TRBV28; clone_size: -; j_call: TRBJ1-2; cdr3_aa: CASVRGRGYGYTF; cdr3_nt: TGTGCCAGCGTAAGGGGGCGCGGCTATGGCTACACCTTC
d_call: TRBD2; v_call: TRBV4-1; clone_size: -; j_call: TRBJ2-7; cdr3_aa: CASSQGGGSYEQYF; cdr3_nt: TGCGCCAGCAGCCAAGGAGGCGGGAGTTACGAGCAGTACTTC
d_call: TRBD1; v_call: TRBV7-8; clone_size: -; j_call: TRBJ1-1; cdr3_aa: CASSLAQGRGTEAFF; cdr3_nt: TGTGCCAGCAGCTTAGCACAGGGGCGAGGGACTGAAGCTTTCTTT
d_call: TRBD1; v_call: TRBV19; clone_size: few; j_call: TRBJ2-2; cdr3_aa: CASSILGQANTGELFF; cdr3_nt: TGTGCCAGTAGTATATTAGGACAGGCGAACACCGGGGAGCTGTTTTTT
d_call: -; v_call: TRBV5-1; clone_size: -; j_call: TRBJ2-5; cdr3_aa: CASSLLATQETQYF; cdr3_nt: TGCGCCAGCAGCTTGCTAGCTACCCAAGAGACCCAGTACTTC
d_call: -; v_call: TRBV14; clone_size: few; j_call: TRBJ1-2; cdr3_aa: CASSHRLTPSKYGYTF; cdr3_nt: TGTGCCAGCAGCCATCGTCTTACCCCATCTAAATATGGCTACACCTTC
d_call: TRBD1; v_call: TRBV10-2; clone_size: few; j_call: TRBJ1-1; cdr3_aa: CASSETGQGKGFF; cdr3_nt: TGCGCCAGCAGTGAGACCGGACAGGGGAAGGGTTTCTTT
d_call: -; v_call: TRBV7-6; clone_size: -; j_call: TRBJ2-4; cdr3_aa: CASSFLGQYKNIQYF; cdr3_nt: TGTGCCAGCAGCTTTCTTGGGCAGTACAAAAACATTCAGTACTTC
d_call: -; v_call: TRBV29-1; clone_size: -; j_call: TRBJ2-4; cdr3_aa: CSVENRGAKNIQYF; cdr3_nt: TGCAGCGTTGAGAATAGGGGAGCCAAAAACATTCAGTACTTC
d_call: -; v_call: TRBV9; clone_size: -; j_call: TRBJ1-2; cdr3_aa: CASSVGRGAHDYTF; cdr3_nt: TGTGCCAGCAGCGTAGGGCGGGGTGCCCATGACTACACCTTC
d_call: TRBD2; v_call: TRBV9; clone_size: -; j_call: TRBJ2-2; cdr3_aa: CASSFAKSVNSGGFTGELFF; cdr3_nt: TGTGCCAGCAGCTTTGCCAAAAGCGTGAATAGCGGGGGATTCACCGGGGAGCTGTTTTTT
d_call: TRBD1; v_call: TRBV5-1; clone_size: -; j_call: TRBJ1-4; cdr3_aa: CASSLTPPAGTGATNEKLFF; cdr3_nt: TGCGCCAGCAGCTTGACACCTCCCGCCGGGACAGGTGCAACTAATGAAAAACTGTTTTTT
d_call: -; v_call: TRBV6-5; clone_size: -; j_call: TRBJ1-1; cdr3_aa: CASSYIQNANTEAFF; cdr3_nt: TGTGCCAGCAGTTACATCCAGAACGCGAACACTGAAGCTTTCTTT
d_call: -; v_call: TRBV21-1; clone_size: -; j_call: TRBJ2-7; cdr3_aa: CASSNSVREQYF; cdr3_nt: TGTGCCAGCAGCAATAGCGTGCGGGAGCAGTACTTC
d_call: -; v_call: TRBV25-1; clone_size: -; j_call: TRBJ1-1; cdr3_aa: CASSVDSRNTEAFF; cdr3_nt: TGTGCCAGCAGTGTGGACAGTCGGAACACTGAAGCTTTCTTT
d_call: TRBD1; v_call: TRBV5-1; clone_size: once; j_call: TRBJ1-6; cdr3_aa: CASSLGQGANSPLHF; cdr3_nt: TGCGCCAGCAGCTTGGGACAGGGGGCGAACTCACCCCTCCACTTT
d_call: -; v_call: TRBV5-6; clone_size: -; j_call: TRBJ1-2; cdr3_aa: CASSLPDSYGYTF; cdr3_nt: TGTGCCAGCAGCTTACCGGACAGCTATGGCTACACCTTC
d_call: TRBD1; v_call: TRBV30; clone_size: -; j_call: TRBJ1-1; cdr3_aa: CAWSVTGGISEAFF; cdr3_nt: TGTGCCTGGAGTGTAACAGGGGGCATATCTGAAGCTTTCTTT
d_call: -; v_call: TRBV11-3; clone_size: -; j_call: TRBJ2-1; cdr3_aa: CASSLGGGAPNEQFF; cdr3_nt: TGTGCCAGCAGCTTGGGTGGGGGGGCTCCCAATGAGCAGTTCTTC